These T cell receptor beta chains were read from a single sample in a study of shared clonotypes between healthy human individuals. TCRdb's copy holds only in-frame clones and misses some; the assay was immunoSEQ multiplex PCR. The sample has more than 2 million clones; approximately 96% are singletons. Source material: naive CD4+ T cells sorted from blood. These receptor sequences come from a young man in good health. Each CDR3 is given with its conserved first and last residue. Each record gives: clone size, V gene, J gene, D gene, CDR3 DNA, CDR3 protein. A D gene is named only where the DNA matches it firmly. Clone size appears in some rows only: once, few, many, or a class for an expanded clone.

NA	TRBV10-3	TRBJ1-2	NA	TGTGCCATCAGTGAGAGACTCGAGGGGGGCTACACCTTC	CAISERLEGGYTF
NA	TRBV30	TRBJ2-7	TRBD2	TGTGCCTGGAGTGGAAGCGGGGTCGGCGAGCAGTACTTC	CAWSGSGVGEQYF
NA	TRBV29-1	TRBJ1-2	NA	TGCAGCGTGTTAGGGACTGCCTCTCGGGGCTACACCTTC	CSVLGTASRGYTF
NA	TRBV7-2	TRBJ1-2	NA	TGTGCCAGCAGACTAGCGGTTGGTGGCTACACCTTC	CASRLAVGGYTF
NA	TRBV2	TRBJ1-1	NA	TGTGCCAGCAGACGGGACGGGAGCGCAGCCATCTTCTTT	CASRRDGSAAIFF
NA	TRBV14	TRBJ1-2	NA	TGTGCCAGCAGCCAAGATCCCCAGGGAGGTGGCTACACCTTC	CASSQDPQGGGYTF
NA	TRBV7-8	TRBJ2-1	NA	TGTGCCAGCAGCTTGGGACGGTCAGATAGCTCCTACAATGAGCAGTTCTTC	CASSLGRSDSSYNEQFF
NA	TRBV4-3	TRBJ2-2	NA	TGCGCCAGCAGCCCTGACGGGCTAGTCAACACCGGGGAGCTGTTTTTT	CASSPDGLVNTGELFF
NA	TRBV7-8	TRBJ2-3	NA	TGTGCCAGCAGCTTCCGGACGGGGAAAGATACGCAGTATTTT	CASSFRTGKDTQYF
NA	TRBV28	TRBJ2-3	NA	TGTGCCAGCAGTTTGAGGACAGATACGCAGTATTTT	CASSLRTDTQYF
NA	TRBV5-6	TRBJ1-2	NA	TGTGCCAGCAGCTTGACTGCGGAAATTAACTATGGCTACACCTTC	CASSLTAEINYGYTF
NA	TRBV5-6	TRBJ1-2	NA	TGTGCCAGCAGCGGGGACAAAGGATGGCATGGCTACACCTTC	CASSGDKGWHGYTF
NA	TRBV2	TRBJ2-7	NA	TGTGCCAGCAGTGGAGACACCCCATCCTACGAGCAGTACTTC	CASSGDTPSYEQYF
NA	TRBV9	TRBJ2-3	NA	TGTGCCAGCAGCGTAACGGGGTCAGATACGCAGTATTTT	CASSVTGSDTQYF
NA	TRBV5-1	TRBJ1-3	NA	TGCGCCAGCAGCTTGGCTGGCGGATACTCTGGAAACACCATATATTTT	CASSLAGGYSGNTIYF
once	TRBV7-8	TRBJ2-7	NA	TGTGCCAGCAGCCGGGACATGGCCCTGGAGCAGTACTTC	CASSRDMALEQYF
NA	TRBV29-1	TRBJ1-1	NA	TGCAGCGGGACAGCACAAATGAACACTGAAGCTTTCTTT	CSGTAQMNTEAFF
once	TRBV5-1	TRBJ1-2	TRBD1	TGCGCCAGCACCACAGGGGGCTTAGACTATGGCTACACCTTC	CASTTGGLDYGYTF
NA	TRBV13	TRBJ1-5	NA	TGTGCCAGCAGCCGCCGGAGAGGCAATCAGCCCCAGCATTTT	CASSRRRGNQPQHF
NA	TRBV6-1	TRBJ1-2	NA	TGTGCCAGCAGTGTTGGCGCAGGGAAAGGCTACACCTTC	CASSVGAGKGYTF
NA	TRBV4-3	TRBJ2-1	NA	TGCGCCAGCAGCCAAGGGGGCCGGGGTTCCTACAATGAGCAGTTCTTC	CASSQGGRGSYNEQFF
NA	TRBV19	TRBJ1-1	TRBD1	TGTGCCAGTAGTAGGGGACAGCTAATCACTGAAGCTTTCTTT	CASSRGQLITEAFF
NA	TRBV18	TRBJ1-3	NA	TGTGCCAGCTCACCAGGCCTGGGCTATGGGGAAAACACCATATATTTT	CASSPGLGYGENTIYF
NA	TRBV15	TRBJ1-3	NA	TGTGCCACCGGGGTACACTCTGGAAACACCATATATTTT	CATGVHSGNTIYF
NA	TRBV7-9	TRBJ2-1	TRBD2	TGTGCCAGCAGCTCCGGGGGGAGTGTGAATGAGCAGTTCTTC	CASSSGGSVNEQFF
NA	TRBV6-6	TRBJ1-5	NA	TGTGCCAGCAGATACTCCCCAGGGGATCAGCCCCAGCATTTT	CASRYSPGDQPQHF
NA	TRBV6-5	TRBJ2-7	TRBD2	TGTGCCAGCAGTTACGGAGTAGCGGGAGCGGGTGAGCAGTACTTC	CASSYGVAGAGEQYF
NA	TRBV7-9	TRBJ2-2	NA	TGTGCCAGCAGCCGCCCACCCGCGAACACCGGGGAGCTGTTTTTT	CASSRPPANTGELFF
NA	TRBV7-3	TRBJ2-6	NA	TGTGCCAGCAGCCCCGGCTGGGTTGGGGCCAACGTCCTGACTTTC	CASSPGWVGANVLTF
NA	TRBV27	TRBJ2-7	TRBD1	TGTGCCAGCAGTTTCTTTGGGACAGGGAAGGGCGAGCAGTACTTC	CASSFFGTGKGEQYF
NA	TRBV5-4	TRBJ1-1	TRBD1	TGTGCCAGCAGGAAGGGACAGGGACCTGAAGCTTTCTTT	CASRKGQGPEAFF